Below, one T cell receptor (beta chain) is given with its context. Authors' methods: Estimates of nucleated cell counts were drawn from the amplification of reference gene primers. The method was immunoSEQ multiplex PCR; TCRdb's version includes in-frame clones alone and lacks a portion of them. For V, J and clone size, that table is used; D and trimming come from the DNA. The sample lists hundreds of thousands of clones; around 91% were seen once. The data were taken from a study of blood T cell repertoires in COVID-19. Study at large: COVID-19 samples collected from the United States, Italy and Spain covered acute and convalescent phases.

The source material was peripheral blood. The sequence derives from a woman under 30 who had recovered from COVID-19.

The CDR3 protein is CASSPPLAGGPNEQFF. The CDR3 nucleotides are TGTGCCAGCTCACCACCGCTAGCGGGAGGGCCCAATGAGCAGTTCTTC. The chain is built from TRBV18 and TRBJ2-1; 12 bases fit TRBD2. After removal of 0 bases from V and 6 bases from J, the junction contained 3 bases not matched to a gene. From germline, CDR1 is KGHSH and CDR2 LQKENI. This CDR3 has 16 amino acids.